Listed below are T cell receptor beta chains from one sample, sequenced in a study of T cells in Graves' hyperthyroidism and ophthalmopathy. TCRdb re-called the multiplex PCR reads through MiXCR, storing one row per CDR3 protein. The sample lists fewer than 500,000 distinct CDR3 sequences, roughly 14% occurring once. The sample was blood. These receptors all come from a man aged 18-30 years with Graves' ophthalmopathy. The CDR3 runs from the conserved cysteine through the conserved F or W. The order of the fields is clone size, J gene, V gene, D gene, CDR3 DNA, CDR3 protein. The D gene is left open where the match is weak. Only part of the rows carry a size: once, few, many, or a class if the clone is expanded.

many | TRBJ1-1 | TRBV11-3 | . | TGTGCCAGCAGCCGCAGTTTGTACACTGAAGCTTTCTTT | CASSRSLYTEAFF
. | TRBJ2-5 | TRBV15 | . | TGTGCCACCAGCAGAGACACTCAAGAGACCCAGTACTTC | CATSRDTQETQYF
many | TRBJ2-3 | TRBV10-1 | . | TGCGCCAGCAGTGTGCGGGACGACACAGATACGCAGTATTTT | CASSVRDDTDTQYF
few | TRBJ2-1 | TRBV19 | TRBD2 | TGTGCCAGTAGTATCTCAGCGGGGGCCTACAATGAGCAGTTCTTC | CASSISAGAYNEQFF
many | TRBJ1-2 | TRBV5-1 | . | TGCGCCAGCAGCCCGGACATTCGGGGGTATGGCTACACCTTC | CASSPDIRGYGYTF
few | TRBJ2-1 | TRBV24-1 | . | TGTGCCACCGGAACCGGGACCCCCCAAAACAATGAGCAGTTCTTC | CATGTGTPQNNEQFF
many | TRBJ2-7 | TRBV28 | . | TGTGCCAGCAGTTTTAGTATCAACGAGCAGTACTTC | CASSFSINEQYF
many | TRBJ2-3 | TRBV12-3/TRBV12-4 | TRBD2 | TGTGCCAGCAGTTTTGGGACTAGTCCAGATACGCAGTATTTT | CASSFGTSPDTQYF
. | TRBJ2-1 | TRBV2 | TRBD2 | TGTGCCAGCAAAAGACTAGCGGGGCAGCCTTCGGATGAGCAGTTCTTC | CASKRLAGQPSDEQFF
many | TRBJ2-7 | TRBV20-1 | TRBD1 | TGCAGTGCTGCGACAGGGCTAACCTACGAGCAGTACTTC | CSAATGLTYEQYF
. | TRBJ2-2 | TRBV12-3/TRBV12-4 | . | TGTGCCAGCAACTGGGTGGGGTCCGGGGAGCTGTTTTTT | CASNWVGSGELFF
many | TRBJ1-2 | TRBV19 | TRBD1 | TGTGCCAGTAGAGAGACAGGGGCTCGGTACTATGGCTACACCTTC | CASRETGARYYGYTF
many | TRBJ2-2 | TRBV2 | TRBD1 | TGTGCCAGCAGAGGGACAGGGGGCGCCGGGGAGCTGTTTTTT | CASRGTGGAGELFF
. | TRBJ2-1 | TRBV5-8 | TRBD2 | TGTGCCAGCAGCTTGGTGGTAGCGGGGACCTACAATGAGCAGTTCTTC | CASSLVVAGTYNEQFF
. | TRBJ1-1 | TRBV25-1 | . | TGTGCCAGCAGTGAGTCGACAGCTGAAGCTTTCTTT | CASSESTAEAFF
. | TRBJ1-2 | TRBV6-2/TRBV6-3 | . | TGTGCCAGCAGTTACTCACAGGAAGGATATGAATTCTTAGGTGGCTACACCTTC | CASSYSQEGYEFLGGYTF
many | TRBJ2-1 | TRBV30 | TRBD2 | TGTGCCTGGAGCCCTTTGGCGGGGGGGTACAATGAGCAGTTCTTC | CAWSPLAGGYNEQFF
many | TRBJ2-3 | TRBV6-5 | TRBD1 | TGTGCCAGCAGTTACTCCTTTGGACAGGGGACAGATACGCAGTATTTT | CASSYSFGQGTDTQYF
many | TRBJ2-7 | TRBV11-2 | . | TGTGCCAGCAGCTTTGTAGAGCTGTCCTACGAGCAGTACTTC | CASSFVELSYEQYF
once | TRBJ2-6 | TRBV10-3 | . | TGTGCCATCAGTGAGAATGGGGCCAACGTCCTGACTTTC | CAISENGANVLTF
many | TRBJ2-1 | TRBV11-3 | . | TGTGCCAGCAGCTCACCGGACAATGAGCAGTTCTTC | CASSSPDNEQFF
many | TRBJ2-7 | TRBV20-1 | . | TGCAGTGCTAGTGACGGATCGAGCTCCTACGAGCAGTACTTC | CSASDGSSSYEQYF
few | TRBJ1-1 | TRBV20-1 | TRBD1 | TGCAGTGCTAACAGGGGTGTGAGCACTGAAGCTTTCTTT | CSANRGVSTEAFF
. | TRBJ2-2 | TRBV10-1 | . | TGCGCCAGCAGTGCCACGGGGGCGGGCGGGGAGCTGTTTTTT | CASSATGAGGELFF
many | TRBJ2-1 | TRBV24-1 | TRBD1 | TGTGCCACCAGTGATTTTGAGACAGGGGACAATGAGCAGTTCTTC | CATSDFETGDNEQFF
. | TRBJ1-3 | TRBV11-2 | . | TGTGCCAGCAGCCAGGTGGGATACTCTGGAAACACCATATATTTT | CASSQVGYSGNTIYF
many | TRBJ1-6 | TRBV12-3/TRBV12-4 | . | TGTGCCAGCAGCTCCACCCGGGACTCCAGCTCCTATAATTCACCCCTCCACTTT | CASSSTRDSSSYNSPLHF
. | TRBJ2-7 | TRBV7-6 | TRBD1 | TGTGCCAGCAGCTTAGGGGCCAGGGGGAGTCCCTACGAGCAGTACTTC | CASSLGARGSPYEQYF
few | TRBJ2-7 | TRBV19 | . | TGTGCCACCACAGACACCTCCGGCGAGCAGTACTTC | CATTDTSGEQYF
. | TRBJ2-2 | TRBV5-1 | . | TGCGCCAGCTCACCTAATTGGGAATCTATCACCGGGAAGCTGTTTTTT | CASSPNWESITGKLFF
few | TRBJ1-1 | TRBV6-1 | . | TGTGCCAGCTGCGTGGTTGTGAACACTGAAGCTTTCTTT | CASCVVVNTEAFF
few | TRBJ2-1 | TRBV18 | TRBD1 | TGTGCCAGCTCACCTCCCGGGACAGTTACCAATGAGCAGTTCTTC | CASSPPGTVTNEQFF
many | TRBJ1-1 | TRBV7-3 | . | TGTGCCAGCAGCTTAACAGGGATCGTCCAGGGCGCGGATCAGCACACTGAAGCTTTCTTT | CASSLTGIVQGADQHTEAFF
many | TRBJ2-7 | TRBV7-2 | TRBD2 | TGTGCCAGCAGCCCCCGGATTAGCAGCGGGGGGTTCTACGAGCAGTACTTC | CASSPRISSGGFYEQYF
. | TRBJ2-5 | TRBV20-1 | . | TGCAGTGCTAGAAAGGGTCAGCCAGGAGAGACCCAGTACTTC | CSARKGQPGETQYF
few | TRBJ2-1 | TRBV12-3/TRBV12-4 | . | TGTGCCAGCAGTTTAGAGGGGGGGTGGTTCTTC | CASSLEGGWFF
few | TRBJ1-2 | TRBV29-1 | . | TGCAGCGTCTCGGGGGGGGTTTTCTATGGCTACACCTTC | CSVSGGVFYGYTF
many | TRBJ2-5 | TRBV3-1 | . | TGTGCCAGCAGCCAAGATGCAGCAGGGAAAGAGACCCAGTACTTC | CASSQDAAGKETQYF
many | TRBJ2-2 | TRBV20-1 | . | TGCAGTGCTAGAGACACACCGAACACCGGGGAGCTGTTTTTT | CSARDTPNTGELFF
many | TRBJ1-1 | TRBV3-1 | . | TGTGCCAGCAGCCAAGAAGGGCAGGGTGACACTGAAGCTTTCTTT | CASSQEGQGDTEAFF
. | TRBJ2-1 | TRBV11-2 | TRBD2 | TGTGCCAGCAGCTCCAGGACTAGCGGGGGAAACAATGAGCAGTTCTTC | CASSSRTSGGNNEQFF
. | TRBJ2-7 | TRBV6-1 | TRBD1 | TGTGCCAGCAGGGTCCAGACAGGGGGGTCCTACGAGCAGTACTTC | CASRVQTGGSYEQYF
. | TRBJ2-3 | TRBV7-9 | TRBD2 | TGTGCCAGCAGCTCTCTGGTCGGGACTAGCGGGAATCTAGATACGCAGTATTTT | CASSSLVGTSGNLDTQYF
few | TRBJ2-2 | TRBV20-1 | TRBD1 | TGCAGTGCTCTACCAGGGGGTAACACCGGGGAGCTGTTTTTT | CSALPGGNTGELFF
many | TRBJ2-7 | TRBV6-1 | TRBD1 | TGTGCCAGCAGCGATCCAGGGGGCGCGAACGAGCAGTACTTC | CASSDPGGANEQYF
many | TRBJ1-1 | TRBV18 | TRBD1 | TGTGCCAGCTCAGCCCAACAGGGGAGACAGTTCACTGAAGCTTTCTTT | CASSAQQGRQFTEAFF
. | TRBJ2-7 | TRBV12-3/TRBV12-4 | . | TGTGCCAGCAGTTACGCTCTGTCCCCGTCTTACGAGCAGTACTTC | CASSYALSPSYEQYF
many | TRBJ2-3 | TRBV12-3/TRBV12-4 | TRBD2 | TGTGCCAGCAGCCGAGGACTAGGTCGAGAGGATACGCAGTATTTT | CASSRGLGREDTQYF
many | TRBJ1-2 | TRBV7-2 | . | TGTGCCAGCATTGGCCTTATAAGGGATGGCTACACCTTC | CASIGLIRDGYTF
. | TRBJ1-4 | TRBV19 | . | TGTGCCAGTAGTGGAAGAGGGGGGGGTAGTGAAAAACTGTTTTTT | CASSGRGGGSEKLFF
many | TRBJ2-3 | TRBV14 | TRBD2 | TGTGCCAGCAGCCAAGATCGGACTAGCGGGGGTAGCACAGATACGCAGTATTTT | CASSQDRTSGGSTDTQYF
many | TRBJ1-1 | TRBV18 | . | TGTGCCAGCTCACCAGCTCAGGCAGACAGCACTGAAGCTTTCTTT | CASSPAQADSTEAFF
. | TRBJ1-3 | TRBV9 | . | TGTGCCAGCAGCCTCGGGGGGTCCCACTCCTCCTCTGGAAACACCATATATTTT | CASSLGGSHSSSGNTIYF
many | TRBJ1-1 | TRBV20-1 | . | TGCAGTGGGAAAGGCGGGACCACTGAAGCTTTCTTT | CSGKGGTTEAFF
many | TRBJ2-5 | TRBV11-2 | . | TGTGCCAGCACAGGGGTTGGGGAGACCCAGTACTTC | CASTGVGETQYF
many | TRBJ1-1 | TRBV29-1 | . | TGCAGCGTTGAAGGAGACAGGATTGAAGCTTTCTTT | CSVEGDRIEAFF
many | TRBJ2-3 | TRBV24-1 | . | TGTGCCACCTCATCATACCAGGGAACAGCCGGTGCAGATACGCAGTATTTT | CATSSYQGTAGADTQYF